A single sample gave rise to the 27 T cell receptor beta chains below, sequenced in a study of shared clonotypes between healthy human individuals. The data were produced by immunoSEQ multiplex PCR, yet TCRdb's version contains in-frame clones alone and is incomplete. The sample holds about a million clones, 60% to 85% seen once. Source material: memory CD4+ T cells from PBMCs. Documented subset: CD45RA-negative fraction. These TCRs come from a young man in good health. Some clones in this sample may be carry-over from other donors' samples.

The chain employs TRBV7-3 and TRBJ2-3; 9 bases map to TRBD2. In germline, CDR1 is SGHTA, CDR2 FQGTGA. Losses at the gene ends were 5 bases for V and 5 bases for J; bases not matched to a gene: 11. This CDR3 contains 16 residues. CDR3 sequence (DNA): TGTGCCAGCAGCCCCCCCGGCGGGAGGGCGGTAGATACGCAGTATTTT. Residues: CASSPPGGRAVDTQYF.

V is TRBV10-1 and J is TRBJ2-7, with 10 bases identical to TRBD2. Looked up from germline, CDR1 is WNHNN and CDR2 is SYGVQD (reference sequence). V trimming: 3 bases; J trimming: 5 bases; junction bases outside the gene matches: 16. CDR3 length: 18 residues. This CDR3 reads CASSDPLTSSGSTNEQYF. Written as DNA, the CDR3 is TGCGCCAGCAGTGACCCCCTGACGTCTAGCGGGAGTACCAACGAGCAGTACTTC.

This sequence joins TRBV7-6 and TRBJ2-7; 10 bases line up with TRBD2. The V gene's germline CDR1 is SGHVS and CDR2 FNYEAQ. With 1 base clipped from V and 4 bases from J, the junction kept 7 bases outside the gene matches. The CDR3 is made up of 16 amino acids. Written as DNA, the CDR3 is TGTGCCAGCAGCTTAGGGCCAGCGGGAGGGACATACGAGCAGTACTTC. This gives the protein CASSLGPAGGTYEQYF.

This clone was observed many times. The J gene is TRBJ2-3, the V gene TRBV5-6, with TRBD1 as a possible D gene (6 bases). The CDR3 consists of 13 residues. V gave up 0 bases and J gave up 9 bases, with 11 bases separating them. The germline gives CDR1 SGHDT, CDR2 YYEEEE. This CDR3 is CASSLAPGATQYF. As DNA, the CDR3 is TGTGCCAGCAGCTTGGCCCCAGGGGCGACGCAGTATTTT.

The chain recombines TRBV7-2 with TRBJ2-3; 8 bases are shared with TRBD2. The CDR3 consists of 16 residues. Germline CDR1 and CDR2: SGHTA and FQGNSA. The V and J ends lost 5 bases and 0 bases, in that order; junction bases with no gene match: 7. DNA of the CDR3: TGTGCCAGCAGCCGCCGGGGCGGGGGGAGCACAGATACGCAGTATTTT. Translated, it gives CASSRRGGGSTDTQYF. The whole variable domain, remainder taken from reference TRBV7-2 and TRBJ2-3, is GAGVSQSPSNKVTEKGKDVELRCDPISGHTALYWYRQSLGQGLEFLIYFQGNSAPDKSGLPSDRFSAERTGGSVSTLTIQRTQQEDSAVYLCASSRRGGGSTDTQYFGPGTRLTVL.

V gene TRBV4-2 combines with J gene TRBJ2-7, with TRBD2 matching over 9 bases. There are 17 residues in the CDR3. The germline gives CDR1 LGHNA, CDR2 YNFKEQ. Trimming cost V 0 bases and J 1 base; bases outside gene matches: 7. CDR3 DNA: TGTGCCAGCAGCCAAGATGTCATGACTAGCGGATCCTACGAGCAGTACTTC. Translation: CASSQDVMTSGSYEQYF.

The chain combines TRBV11-2 with TRBJ2-5; tentatively, D is TRBD1 or TRBD2 (5 bases each). This CDR3 comprises 14 residues. The V gene's germline CDR1 is SGHAT and CDR2 FQNNGV. V was clipped by 4 bases and J by 5 bases, with 14 bases between them. This chain's CDR3 is CASSYTAGTETQYF. The CDR3 DNA is TGTGCCAGCAGCTACACCGCAGGGACGGAGACCCAGTACTTC.

This clone turned up a few times. The rearrangement uses TRBV28 and TRBJ1-2; 7 bases align to TRBD1. CDR1 and CDR2 from the germline V gene are MDHEN and SYDVKM. CDR3 size: 14 residues. The V and J ends lost 5 bases and 7 bases, in that order; junction bases with no gene match: 10. CDR3 amino acids: CASSRQGILGGYTF. The CDR3 DNA sequence: TGTGCCAGCAGTCGACAGGGCATCCTTGGTGGCTACACCTTC.

This clone has more than one count but fewer than ten. The rearrangement uses TRBV28 and TRBJ2-5; tentative D call: TRBD2 (6 bases). Per germline, CDR1 MDHEN and CDR2 SYDVKM. This CDR3 is 14 amino acids long. Trimming pared 8 bases from V and 1 base from J, leaving 14 bases between. Written as DNA, the CDR3 is TGTGCCAGCGGCAGAGCGGGTCGCCAAGAGACCCAGTACTTC. Amino acid sequence: CASGRAGRQETQYF.

This chain connects TRBV11-2 to TRBJ2-7; D is perhaps TRBD1 (6 bases). V shed 0 bases and J shed 3 bases, with 9 bases lying between them. The CDR3 totals 14 residues. CDR1 and CDR2 from the germline V gene are SGHAT and FQNNGV. CDR3 sequence (DNA): TGTGCCAGCAGCTTAGACAGGGGTTTCTACGAGCAGTACTTC. It yields the protein CASSLDRGFYEQYF.

The chain carries TRBV6-6 and TRBJ2-7; 8 nucleotides agree with TRBD1. V lost 2 bases to trimming and J lost 2 bases; unmatched junction nucleotides: 2. The CDR3 consists of 14 residues. The germline CDR1 and CDR2 sequences are MNHNY and SVGAGI (reference sequence). For the CDR3, the DNA is TGTGCCAGCAGTTACCCGGGACAGGCCTACGAGCAGTACTTC. Amino acids: CASSYPGQAYEQYF.

The chain carries TRBV30 and TRBJ1-1; D is possibly TRBD1 (6 bases). The CDR3 loop spans 14 amino acids. Germline V gene sequence: CDR1 GTSNPN, CDR2 SVGIG (reference sequence). The V end lost 0 bases, the J end lost 1 base, and 9 bases lay between the germline ends. CDR3 DNA: TGTGCCTGGAGTGTTGACAGGAAGAACACTGAAGCTTTCTTT. Its protein product is CAWSVDRKNTEAFF.

With regard to this clone: An end of the junction differs from the germline gene, which may be a read error. This chain connects TRBV18 to TRBJ1-2; no clear D gene. Germline CDR1 reads KGHSH; CDR2 reads LQKENI. This CDR3 contains 12 residues. The CDR3 coding sequence is TGTGCCAGCTCTCCACCCGGGCTTGGCTACACCTTC. Its protein is CASSPPGLGYTF.

About this clone itself: The same CDR3 also results from other DNA sequences found in this sample. The chain couples TRBV5-1 to TRBJ1-3, with D possibly matching TRBD1 (5 bases). V was cut by 4 bases and J by 0 bases, with 8 bases left in between. There are 14 residues in the CDR3. CDR1 is SGHRS and CDR2 is YFSETQ in the germline V gene. The CDR3 spells CASSGGSSGNTIYF. In DNA form, the CDR3 reads TGCGCCAGCAGCGGGGGGAGCTCTGGAAACACCATATATTTT.

As for this clone: Sequence at one end of the junction differs from germline and may be a read error. This specimen includes other DNA sequences encoding the same CDR3. The chain couples TRBV30 to TRBJ1-1; D might be TRBD1 (6 bases). Germline lookup yields CDR1 GTSNPN and CDR2 SVGIG (reference sequence). CDR3 size: 15 residues. For the CDR3, the DNA is TGTGCCTGGGACCAGGCGGGGGGCTCTCGGACTGAGGCTTTCTTT. Its translation is CAWDQAGGSRTEAFF.

The rearrangement links TRBV12-5 to TRBJ1-1, with TRBD1 matching over 8 bases. The V gene end was trimmed by 6 bases and the J gene end by 1 base; junction bases not matched to a gene: 7. Germline-derived CDR1 and CDR2 are LGHNT and FRNRAP. This CDR3 contains 15 residues. The CDR3 sequence is CASGTIGQGNTEAFF. The CDR3 nucleotides read TGTGCTAGTGGGACTATCGGACAGGGGAACACTGAAGCTTTCTTT.

This clone appeared once. The chain links TRBV29-1 to TRBJ2-5; 8 bases fit TRBD2. V shed 8 bases, J shed 5 bases, and the junction held 10 bases outside the gene matches. This CDR3 contains 13 residues. Germline V gene sequence: CDR1 SQVTM, CDR2 ANQGSEA. CDR3: CSTAGRALETQYF. The CDR3 region has the DNA TGCAGCACCGCCGGGAGGGCCTTGGAGACCCAGTACTTC.

This sequence joins TRBV5-6 and TRBJ2-1; TRBD2 aligns across 9 bases. This CDR3 comprises 19 residues. Germline V CDR1 and CDR2: SGHDT, YYEEEE. Trimming cost V 4 bases and J 0 bases; bases outside gene matches: 14. CDR3 DNA sequence: TGTGCCAGCAGCCCGGGTGGGACTAGCAGACGTCTCTCCTACAATGAGCAGTTCTTC. Residues: CASSPGGTSRRLSYNEQFF.

V usage is TRBV10-3 and J usage is TRBJ2-5, with TRBD1 matching 8 bases. This CDR3 is 14 amino acids long. V was clipped by 10 bases and J by 3 bases; unmatched bases: 10. CDR1 is ENHRY, CDR2 SYGVKD, per germline. The CDR3 sequence is CATKPGTGEETQYF. The DNA for the CDR3 is TGTGCCACCAAACCCGGGACAGGAGAAGAGACCCAGTACTTC.

This clone has more than one count but fewer than ten. The sample has other DNA sequences that encode this CDR3 too. V gene TRBV7-9 combines with J gene TRBJ2-7, with D tentatively TRBD2 (5 bases). CDR1 is SEHNR, CDR2 FQNEAQ, per germline (reference sequence). This CDR3 has 14 residues. The V end lost 2 bases, the J end lost 0 bases, and 8 bases lay between the germline ends. The CDR3 DNA reads as TGTGCCAGCAGCTTATTTGGGAGCTCCTACGAGCAGTACTTC. It codes for CASSLFGSSYEQYF.

This clone was observed a single time. The rearrangement joins TRBV7-9 to TRBJ2-7; maybe TRBD1 (6 bases). The CDR3 is 15 amino acids. With 7 bases removed from V and 4 bases from J, the gap between germline ends came to 20 bases. Germline lookup yields CDR1 SEHNR and CDR2 FQNEAQ (reference sequence). CDR3 protein: CASNYPGQGSYEQYF. For the CDR3, the DNA is TGTGCCAGCAACTACCCGGGGCAGGGGTCTTACGAGCAGTACTTC.

The V call is TRBV2, the J call TRBJ2-5; D is perhaps TRBD1 or TRBD2 (5 bases each). The CDR3 length is 14 residues. Germline V CDR1 and CDR2: SNHLY, FYNNEI. V gave up 6 bases and J gave up 4 bases, with 15 bases separating them. In DNA, the CDR3 is TGTGCCAGCAGCGACAGATCTGGAGGAGAGACCCAGTACTTC. It yields the protein CASSDRSGGETQYF.

This chain joins TRBV5-6 and TRBJ2-7; D gene ambiguous. Between the trimmed V and J ends, which lost 1 base and 5 bases, there was a span of 7 bases. The CDR3 loop spans 12 amino acids. CDR1 is SGHDT, CDR2 YYEEEE, per germline. CDR3 sequence reads: CASSLLADEQYF. CDR3 sequence (DNA): TGTGCCAGCAGCTTGCTGGCCGACGAGCAGTACTTC.

The CDR3 DNA is TGTGCCAGCAGTTACGAGGTGGAATCTGGATATCAGCCCCAGCATTTT. It codes for CASSYEVESGYQPQHF. The V gene is TRBV6-5, the J gene TRBJ1-5; D unresolved. V lost 2 bases to trimming and J lost 5 bases, with 16 bases between them. From germline, CDR1 is MNHEY and CDR2 SVGAGI. The CDR3 is made up of 16 amino acids.

V is TRBV18 and J is TRBJ1-4; D is undetermined. This CDR3 is 14 amino acids long. Trimming removed 2 bases from V and 5 bases from J, with 9 bases in between. Germline-derived CDR1 and CDR2 are KGHSH and LQKENI. The CDR3 coding sequence is TGTGCCAGCTCACCATCCCCCAGCAATGAAAAACTGTTTTTT. Protein: CASSPSPSNEKLFF.

A few counts support this clone. Sequence at one end of the junction differs from germline and may be a read error. At the DNA level, this CDR3 is encoded by other sequences in the same sample as well. The V gene is TRBV2, the J gene TRBJ1-2, with TRBD1 matching 12 bases. This CDR3 is built from 13 residues. Germline V gene data show CDR1 as SNHLY and CDR2 as FYNNEI. CDR3 amino acids: CASRGTGGYGYTF. The CDR3 DNA is TGTGCCAGCAGGGGGACAGGGGGCTATGGCTACACTTTC. Using reference TRBV2 and TRBJ1-2 for the parts outside the CDR3, the full variable domain is EPEVTQTPSHQVTQMGQEVILRCVPISNHLYFYWYRQILGQKVEFLVSFYNNEISEKSEIFDDQFSVERPDGSNFTLKIRSTKLEDSAMYFCASRGTGGYGYTFGSGTRLTVV.

V and J are TRBV5-1 and TRBJ1-1, with D hard to call. Germline CDR1 reads SGHRS; CDR2 reads YFSETQ. This CDR3 comprises 13 residues. The V and J ends lost 4 bases and 3 bases respectively, with 10 bases between them. In nucleotides, the CDR3 is TGCGCCAGCAGCCAGAATCAGGACACTGAAGCTTTCTTT. It translates to CASSQNQDTEAFF.